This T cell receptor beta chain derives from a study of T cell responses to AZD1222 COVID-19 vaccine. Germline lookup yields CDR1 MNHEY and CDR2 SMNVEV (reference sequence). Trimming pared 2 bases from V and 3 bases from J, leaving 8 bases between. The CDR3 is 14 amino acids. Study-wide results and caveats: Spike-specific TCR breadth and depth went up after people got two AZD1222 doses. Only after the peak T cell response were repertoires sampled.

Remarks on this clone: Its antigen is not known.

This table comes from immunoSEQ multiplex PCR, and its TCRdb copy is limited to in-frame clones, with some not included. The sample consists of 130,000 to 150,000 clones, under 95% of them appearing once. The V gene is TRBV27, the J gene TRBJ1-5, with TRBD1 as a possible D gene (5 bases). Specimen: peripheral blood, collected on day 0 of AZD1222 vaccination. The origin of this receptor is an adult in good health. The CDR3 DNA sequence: TGTGCCAGCAGTTTAGCAGGGTTCAATCAGCCCCAGCATTTT. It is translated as CASSLAGFNQPQHF.